This TCR beta chain was profiled in a study of lymphopenia after photon versus proton radiotherapy. This CDR3 contains 19 residues. Trimming removed 3 bases at V and 3 bases at J, with 26 bases between. Per the germline V gene, CDR1 is KGHSH and CDR2 is LQKENI. The assay was immunoSEQ multiplex PCR, and TCRdb's table has in-frame clones only and misses some. The table records 150,000 or so clones, about 85% of them present only once. This chain joins TRBV18 and TRBJ2-5, with D possibly being TRBD2 (6 bases). This specimen was peripheral blood, taken from a patient treated with photon-based radiotherapy. The TCR comes from a man aged 50 or older with gastric cancer. CDR3 protein: CASSPPSKVGGVVKETQYF. The CDR3 region has the DNA TGTGCCAGCTCACCGCCAAGTAAGGTGGGGGGAGTCGTCAAAGAGACCCAGTACTTC.